Below are 14 T cell receptor beta chains sequenced from a single sample in a study of regulatory T cells in long-lasting Graves disease. In building TCR beta libraries, iRepertoire HTBI primers were used together with Arm-PCR of CDR3 regions. TCRdb re-analysed the multiplex PCR reads in MiXCR, keeping a single row per CDR3 protein. The profile shows 550,000 to 700,000 distinct CDR3 sequences, roughly 15% of them singletons. Time point of the sample: newly diagnosed GD, antithyroid drugs for less than 3 months. PBMC-extracted RNA yielded the TCR library. The sample also formed part of further work on T cells in Graves' hyperthyroidism and ophthalmopathy.

Sample: peripheral blood mononuclear cells (PBMCs), taken at new diagnosis, from a patient treated with antithyroid drugs. All receptors derive from a man between 18 and 29 years old with Graves disease.

This clonotype has a count of ten or more. The V gene is TRBV5-1, the J gene TRBJ1-3, with 8 bases aligning to TRBD1. J was trimmed by 7 bases and V by 0 bases; bases with no gene match: 3. The germline gives CDR1 SGHRS, CDR2 YFSETQ. This CDR3 is 14 amino acids long. This CDR3 reads CASSLEQGGNTIYF. For the CDR3, the DNA is TGCGCCAGCAGCTTGGAACAGGGGGGGAACACCATATATTTT.

This clonotype occurred many times. The J gene is TRBJ2-2, the V gene TRBV6-5; 8 nucleotides agree with TRBD2. CDR3 size: 15 residues. The V and J ends lost 4 bases and 3 bases, in that order; junction bases with no gene match: 4. Germline values: CDR1 MNHEY, CDR2 SVGAGI. The CDR3 here is CASSFAGGDTGELFF. For the CDR3, the DNA is TGTGCCAGCAGTTTTGCGGGAGGTGACACCGGGGAGCTGTTTTTT.

This clonotype was recorded at least ten times. This chain joins TRBV28 and TRBJ1-5; D call uncertain. Germline CDR1 and CDR2: MDHEN and SYDVKM. This CDR3 contains 13 residues. V lost 7 bases and J lost 1, with 8 bases in between. DNA of the CDR3: TGTGCCAGCAAGGCCGACAGCAATCAGCCCCAGCATTTT. Encoded protein: CASKADSNQPQHF.

This clonotype was picked up a small number of times. V is TRBV6-2 or TRBV6-3 and J is TRBJ1-3; D gene ambiguous. The germline V gene has CDR1 MNHEY and CDR2 SVGEGT. The CDR3 runs 14 residues. With 7 bases removed from V and 0 bases from J, the gap between germline ends came to 10 bases. As DNA, the CDR3 is TGTGCCAGCACCCAGACGGCCTCTGGAAACACCATATATTTT. Protein sequence: CASTQTASGNTIYF.

V gene TRBV29-1 combines with J gene TRBJ2-7; TRBD1 matches at 10 bases. Germline V lookup: CDR1 SQVTM, CDR2 ANQGSEA. There are 13 residues in the CDR3. The V segment lost 4 bases and the J segment 6 bases; nucleotides outside the gene matches: 6. CDR3 protein: CSVGRGQGFEQYF. The CDR3 DNA is TGCAGCGTTGGAAGGGGACAGGGGTTCGAGCAGTACTTC.

This clonotype was seen many times. The gene calls are TRBV7-9 and TRBJ1-1, with D tentatively TRBD1 (6 bases). The CDR3 has 15 amino acids. CDR1 is SEHNR and CDR2 is FQNEAQ in the germline V gene (reference sequence). The V and J ends lost 5 bases and 0 bases respectively, with 13 bases between them. CDR3 DNA: TGTGCCAGCAGCCCATTGGGGGCCATGAACACTGAAGCTTTCTTT. Protein sequence: CASSPLGAMNTEAFF.

The rearrangement links TRBV20-1 to TRBJ2-1; 8 nucleotides agree with TRBD2. The germline V gene has CDR1 DFQATT and CDR2 SNEGSKA (reference sequence). Losses at the gene ends were 4 bases for V and 0 bases for J; bases not matched to a gene: 2. There are 14 residues in the CDR3. The CDR3 sequence: CSAIAGTSYNEQFF. CDR3 in DNA: TGCAGTGCTATAGCGGGGACCTCCTACAATGAGCAGTTCTTC.

The V call is TRBV29-1, the J call TRBJ1-1; D is unresolved. Germline CDR1 is SQVTM and CDR2 is ANQGSEA. The CDR3 consists of 12 residues. Between the trimmed V and J ends, which lost 6 bases and 6 bases, there was a span of 14 bases. The chain's CDR3 is CSVQVEGPEAFF. In DNA form, the CDR3 reads TGCAGCGTCCAAGTTGAGGGTCCTGAAGCTTTCTTT.

This clonotype has only a few counts. It is likely a read error: a sequence one base away is far more abundant. V is TRBV27 and J is TRBJ1-5, with a weak D call TRBD1 (5 bases). CDR3 length: 15 residues. Trimming shortened V by 5 bases and J by 8 bases, and 19 bases separated the two germline ends. Germline V gene lookup returns CDR1 MNHEY and CDR2 SMNVEV (reference sequence). DNA of the CDR3: TGTGCCAGCAGTCCCACGGGGGAAGGTAGGAAGCCCCAGCATTTT. Its translation: CASSPTGEGRKPQHF.

This clonotype has just a few counts. The chain has TRBV20-1 and TRBJ1-2; 9 nucleotides match TRBD1. The CDR3 covers 13 residues. CDR1 and CDR2 from the germline V gene are DFQATT and SNEGSKA (reference sequence). CDR3 sequence (DNA): TGCAGGGTAACAGGGGGCGCTAACTATGGCTACACCTTC. Translating gives CRVTGGANYGYTF.

V is TRBV27 and J is TRBJ1-5, with TRBD1 identical over 8 bases. V shed 4 bases, J shed 3 bases, and the junction held 5 bases outside the gene matches. The length of the CDR3 is 15 residues. Germline values: CDR1 MNHEY, CDR2 SMNVEV (reference sequence). The CDR3 spells CASSSLDRVNQPQHF. In DNA form, the CDR3 reads TGTGCCAGCAGTTCTTTGGACAGGGTCAATCAGCCCCAGCATTTT.

This clonotype was seen at least ten times. The chain is built from TRBV20-1 and TRBJ2-5; weak D call: TRBD2 (6 bases). The CDR3 extends over 12 amino acids. Looked up from germline, CDR1 is DFQATT and CDR2 is SNEGSKA (reference sequence). Trimming cost V 4 bases and J 1 base, with 7 bases left between them. DNA for the CDR3: TGCAGTGCTATCGGGAGCCAAGAGACCCAGTACTTC. Protein sequence: CSAIGSQETQYF.

The chain links TRBV6-1 to TRBJ1-5, with TRBD1 matching over 7 bases. V shed 7 bases, J shed 4 bases, and the junction held 7 bases outside the gene matches. From germline, CDR1 is MNHNS and CDR2 SASEGT. The CDR3 has 14 amino acids. Written as DNA, the CDR3 is TGTGCCAGCACTAACAGGGGCCTAAATCAGCCCCAGCATTTT. It translates to CASTNRGLNQPQHF.

This clonotype was seen ten or more times. The chain has TRBV28 and TRBJ1-1, with D tentatively TRBD1 (6 bases). V lost 0 bases, J lost 1 base, and 9 bases lay in between. This CDR3 region has 15 residues. Germline V CDR1 and CDR2: MDHEN, SYDVKM. This CDR3 reads CASSLWRGKNTEAFF. CDR3 DNA: TGTGCCAGCAGTTTATGGAGGGGGAAGAACACTGAAGCTTTCTTT. The whole variable domain, filled in from reference TRBV28 and TRBJ1-1, reads DVKVTQSSRYLVKRTGEKVFLECVQDMDHENMFWYRQDPGLGLRLIYFSYDVKMKEKGDIPEGYSVSREKKERFSLILESASTNQTSMYLCASSLWRGKNTEAFFGQGTRLTVV.